A selection of T cell receptor beta chains follows, all from one sample in a study of shared clonotypes between healthy human individuals. TCRdb keeps only in-frame clones here, not all; method: immunoSEQ multiplex PCR. The sample lists 500,000 or so clones; approximately 95% were seen once. Sequenced sample: naive CD4+ T cells sorted from blood. These receptors all come from a woman in her 30s in good health. The CDR3 runs from the conserved cysteine through the conserved F or W. The D gene is left open where the match is weak. The size of a clone is reported for some rows only, either as once, few or many, or as a class for expanded clones.

j_call clone_size d_call v_call cdr3_nt cdr3_aa
TRBJ2-3 once - TRBV30 TGTGCCTGGAGTGTCCTTGCCACAGATACGCAGTATTTT CAWSVLATDTQYF
TRBJ2-7 once - TRBV28 TGTGCCAGCACACGGGATTTGTACGAGCAGTACTTC CASTRDLYEQYF
TRBJ2-7 - TRBD1 TRBV4-2 TGTGCCAGCAGCCAAGAAGGGGGCTACGGAAACTACGAGCAGTACTTC CASSQEGGYGNYEQYF
TRBJ2-2 - - TRBV19 TGTGCCAGTAGTATAGATAACTGGGACACCGGGGAGCTGTTTTTT CASSIDNWDTGELFF
TRBJ2-6 - - TRBV4-1 TGCGCCAGCAGCCCGACGGGGTGGGCCAAAGGTGGGGCCAACGTCCTGACTTTC CASSPTGWAKGGANVLTF
TRBJ2-1 - - TRBV28 TGTGCCAGCAGTTTCGGAGGACCCGGCAATGAGCAGTTCTTC CASSFGGPGNEQFF
TRBJ2-7 - - TRBV29-1 TGCAGCGTTGTAGGCGGAGGCTACGAGCAGTACTTC CSVVGGGYEQYF
TRBJ2-7 - - TRBV27 TGTGCCAGCAGTTTGAGGGGAAAGCAGTACTTC CASSLRGKQYF
TRBJ2-5 - - TRBV5-4 TGTGCCAGCAGCTTGGGGAGTGGCGGATCCGAGACCCAGTACTTC CASSLGSGGSETQYF
TRBJ2-1 - TRBD1 TRBV19 TGTGCCAGCAGGGGGATCTACAATGAGCAGTTCTTC CASRGIYNEQFF
TRBJ1-2 - TRBD1 TRBV11-2 TGTGCCAGCAGTCTAATGCCGGGACAGGGGGCGGATGGCTACACCTTC CASSLMPGQGADGYTF
TRBJ1-2 - TRBD1 TRBV28 TGTGCCAGCAGTACTCCGGGACAGGCAAACTATGGCTACACCTTC CASSTPGQANYGYTF
TRBJ2-7 - TRBD1 TRBV18 TGTGCCAGCTCACCATCCCCGGGACAGGCCCGGTACGTGCGTGAGCAGTACTTC CASSPSPGQARYVREQYF
TRBJ2-2 - - TRBV4-1 TGCGCCAGCAGCGCCCGGGACTCCGACACCGGGGAGCTGTTTTTT CASSARDSDTGELFF
TRBJ2-5 - - TRBV28 TGTGCCAGCAGTTTATACGGTCAAACGGTCCAAGAGACCCAGTACTTC CASSLYGQTVQETQYF
TRBJ2-7 - TRBD2 TRBV28 TGTGCCAGCAGTCTGGGACTAGCCTACGAGCAGTACTTC CASSLGLAYEQYF
TRBJ2-7 - TRBD1 TRBV7-8 TGTGCCAGCAGTCCTCAGGGGGCAATCGGCGAGCAGTACTTC CASSPQGAIGEQYF
TRBJ2-2 - - TRBV7-2 TGTGCCAGCAGGCAAGAGACCCAATGGAACACCGGGGAGCTGTTTTTT CASRQETQWNTGELFF
TRBJ1-2 - - TRBV14 TGTGCCAGCAGCCCCGGGGCCTTGCGGGCATATGGCTACACCTTC CASSPGALRAYGYTF
TRBJ2-3 - - TRBV5-1 TGCGCCAGCAGTATGACTACAGGGAGCACAGATACGCAGTATTTT CASSMTTGSTDTQYF
TRBJ2-7 - TRBD1 TRBV28 TGTGCCAGCAGTTCAACCGGGACAGCAAACCCCTACGAGCAGTACTTC CASSSTGTANPYEQYF
TRBJ1-6 - - TRBV25-1 TGTGCCAGCACCGCGTGGGGTAACTCCTCACCCCTCCACTTT CASTAWGNSSPLHF
TRBJ2-7 - - TRBV5-4 TGTGCCAGCAGCTTGGGTACGGGGGCCTACGAGCAGTACTTC CASSLGTGAYEQYF
TRBJ2-7 once TRBD1 TRBV7-8 TGTGCCAGCAGACGGGACAGGGCCTCTGGTGAGCAGTACTTC CASRRDRASGEQYF
TRBJ1-2 - - TRBV28 TGTGCCAGCAGTCTGGACGGAAACTATGGCTACACCTTC CASSLDGNYGYTF
TRBJ2-7 - - TRBV30 TGTGCCTGGAGGGACTTCCGGCTCCGAAGGAACAACGGCTACGAGCAGTACTTC CAWRDFRLRRNNGYEQYF